This is a list of T cell receptor beta chains from one sample in a study of shared clonotypes between healthy human individuals. Clones were read by immunoSEQ multiplex PCR, and TCRdb kept only the in-frame ones, dropping some. The sample lists around 2.1 million clones; roughly 91% were seen once. Sequencing was carried out using naive CD8+ T cells from PBMCs. The receptors were sampled from a man younger than 35 in good health. Some clones in this sample may be carry-over from other donors' samples. Each CDR3 is given with its conserved first and last residue. The D gene is left open where the match is weak. Where a row states a size, it is once, few, many or the class of an expanded clone; other rows omit it.

j_call,cdr3_length,clone_size,v_call,d_call,cdr3_aa,cdr3_nt
TRBJ2-7,17,-,TRBV19,TRBD2,CASSLTRLAESSYEQYF,TGTGCCAGTAGTCTAACTCGACTAGCGGAGAGCTCCTACGAGCAGTACTTC
TRBJ2-7,15,-,TRBV5-1,TRBD1,CASSPTGTGFYEQYF,TGCGCCAGCAGCCCGACCGGGACAGGGTTCTACGAGCAGTACTTC
TRBJ2-7,14,once,TRBV10-3,-,CAISASLAPYEQYF,TGTGCCATCAGTGCGTCACTAGCCCCCTACGAGCAGTACTTC
TRBJ2-2,14,-,TRBV27,-,CASSSTGRTGELFF,TGTGCCAGCAGTTCTACGGGGAGAACCGGGGAGCTGTTTTTT
TRBJ2-7,17,-,TRBV10-2,TRBD2,CASRDDWPAGRTYEQYF,TGCGCCAGCAGGGACGACTGGCCAGCGGGAAGAACCTACGAGCAGTACTTC
TRBJ2-2,16,-,TRBV5-1,-,CASSLLISGNTGELFF,TGCGCCAGCAGCTTGCTGATTAGCGGGAACACCGGGGAGCTGTTTTTT
TRBJ2-7,13,-,TRBV11-2,-,CASSLGTYYEQYF,TGTGCCAGCAGCCTAGGGACCTACTACGAGCAGTACTTC
TRBJ2-1,15,-,TRBV18,-,CASSPLRGSYNEQFF,TGTGCCAGCTCACCTTTGCGGGGCTCCTACAATGAGCAGTTCTTC
TRBJ1-1,15,few,TRBV7-9,-,CASSSPSGTGTEAFF,TGTGCCAGCAGCTCACCTTCAGGGACGGGGACTGAAGCTTTCTTT
TRBJ2-2,16,-,TRBV9,-,CASSVVQIENTGELFF,TGTGCCAGCAGCGTAGTCCAGATCGAGAACACCGGGGAGCTGTTTTTT
TRBJ2-7,11,-,TRBV30,TRBD2,CASERDLEQYF,TGTGCCTCCGAGCGGGATCTCGAGCAGTACTTC
TRBJ2-7,16,-,TRBV27,TRBD2,CASSLIGTSGSYEQYF,TGTGCCAGCAGTTTAATCGGGACTAGCGGTTCCTACGAGCAGTACTTC
TRBJ1-1,15,-,TRBV9,TRBD1,CASTVGGAGGTEAFF,TGTGCCAGCACCGTTGGAGGGGCAGGGGGCACTGAAGCTTTCTTT
TRBJ1-1,14,-,TRBV7-9,-,CASSSRQENTEAFF,TGTGCCAGCAGCTCCCGACAGGAGAACACTGAAGCTTTCTTT
TRBJ1-1,14,-,TRBV27,-,CASSLAQGNTEAFF,TGTGCCAGCAGTTTGGCGCAGGGGAACACTGAAGCTTTCTTT
TRBJ1-3,18,-,TRBV7-9,TRBD1,CASSSRDRILSSGNTIYF,TGTGCCAGCAGCTCCCGGGACAGGATTCTGAGCTCTGGAAACACCATATATTTT
TRBJ2-7,16,-,TRBV27,TRBD1,CASGVFAGTGVLEQYF,TGTGCCAGCGGAGTTTTCGCCGGGACAGGAGTCCTGGAGCAGTACTTC
TRBJ2-1,20,-,TRBV28,TRBD2,CASSLFTSGRLRGSYNEQFF,TGTGCCAGCAGTTTATTTACTAGCGGGAGGCTCCGCGGCTCCTACAATGAGCAGTTCTTC
TRBJ2-7,14,-,TRBV27,-,CASSWRQIDYEQYF,TGTGCCAGCAGTTGGAGGCAGATTGACTACGAGCAGTACTTC
TRBJ2-1,19,-,TRBV29-1,TRBD2,CSVERPRELAGSSYNEQFF,TGCAGCGTTGAAAGGCCCCGGGAACTAGCGGGAAGCTCCTACAATGAGCAGTTCTTC
TRBJ2-1,14,-,TRBV28,-,CAINLGDHYNEQFF,TGTGCCATAAACTTAGGGGACCACTACAATGAGCAGTTCTTC
TRBJ2-5,14,-,TRBV5-1,-,CASSVDSLQETRYF,TGCGCCAGCAGCGTGGACAGCTTACAAGAGACCCGGTACTTC
TRBJ2-1,17,-,TRBV4-3,TRBD2,CASSQDLGLAGRGEQFF,TGCGCCAGCAGCCAAGATCTGGGACTAGCGGGACGGGGTGAGCAGTTCTTC
TRBJ2-7,16,-,TRBV15,-,CATSSSLGPSSYEQYF,TGTGCCACCAGCTCATCGTTGGGACCTAGCTCCTACGAGCAGTACTTC
TRBJ2-5,15,-,TRBV18,TRBD2,CASSPSLADQETQYF,TGTGCCAGCTCACCCTCCCTAGCGGACCAAGAGACCCAGTACTTC
TRBJ2-7,15,-,TRBV19,TRBD1,CASSPFGTGSYEQYF,TGTGCCAGTAGTCCCTTTGGGACAGGGTCCTACGAGCAGTACTTC
TRBJ1-1,14,-,TRBV28,-,CASRVPNKGGEAFF,TGTGCCAGCCGCGTCCCAAACAAGGGAGGGGAAGCTTTCTTT
TRBJ2-1,19,-,TRBV7-6,TRBD1,CASSLPTTSTGVSYNEQFF,TGTGCCAGCAGCCTTCCAACTACTAGTACAGGGGTCTCCTACAATGAGCAGTTCTTC
TRBJ2-3,12,-,TRBV9,-,CASSGGVYQQYF,TGTGCCAGCAGCGGAGGAGTATACCAGCAGTATTTT
TRBJ2-1,13,once,TRBV2,-,CASMGREPNEQFF,TGTGCCAGCATGGGGCGGGAACCCAATGAGCAGTTCTTC
TRBJ2-1,15,-,TRBV27,-,CASSLSNGRDNEQFF,TGTGCCAGCAGTTTATCGAACGGAAGAGACAATGAGCAGTTCTTC
TRBJ2-5,16,-,TRBV7-9,-,CASSSYPGQGGETQYF,TGTGCCAGCAGTTCTTATCCGGGACAAGGTGGGGAGACCCAGTACTTC
TRBJ2-7,12,-,TRBV2,-,CASRYWGYEQYF,TGTGCCAGCAGGTATTGGGGTTACGAGCAGTACTTC
TRBJ2-7,15,-,TRBV7-9,-,CASSHGGPPLGRQYF,TGTGCCAGCAGCCACGGGGGACCGCCACTAGGACGGCAGTACTTC
TRBJ2-7,16,-,TRBV5-4,TRBD2,CASSLEASGRAYEQYF,TGTGCCAGCAGCTTGGAGGCAAGCGGGAGGGCTTACGAGCAGTACTTC
TRBJ1-1,12,-,TRBV7-9,TRBD1,CAATGVNTEAFF,TGTGCCGCCACAGGGGTGAACACTGAAGCTTTCTTT
TRBJ2-1,14,-,TRBV7-9,-,CASSLGQGRDEQFF,TGTGCCAGCAGCTTAGGTCAGGGAAGGGATGAGCAGTTCTTC
TRBJ2-1,13,-,TRBV4-3,-,CASSSGGVNEQFF,TGCGCCAGCAGCTCAGGTGGGGTCAATGAGCAGTTCTTC
TRBJ2-7,15,-,TRBV28,-,CASSPTTGVPGEQYF,TGTGCCAGCAGTCCCACCACAGGAGTTCCGGGAGAGCAGTACTTC
TRBJ2-3,13,-,TRBV12-5,-,CASGLWAQDTQYF,TGTGCTAGTGGTTTGTGGGCGCAAGATACGCAGTATTTT